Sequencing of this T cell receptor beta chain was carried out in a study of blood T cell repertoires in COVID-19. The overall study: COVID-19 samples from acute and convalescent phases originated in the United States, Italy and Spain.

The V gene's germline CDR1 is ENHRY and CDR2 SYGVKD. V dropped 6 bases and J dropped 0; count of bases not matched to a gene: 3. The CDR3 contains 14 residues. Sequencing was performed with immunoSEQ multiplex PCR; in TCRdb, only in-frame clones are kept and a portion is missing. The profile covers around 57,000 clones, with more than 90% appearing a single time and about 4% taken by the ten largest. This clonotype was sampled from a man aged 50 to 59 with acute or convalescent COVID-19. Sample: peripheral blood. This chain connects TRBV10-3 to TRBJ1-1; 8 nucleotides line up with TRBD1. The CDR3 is CAIRTGAMNTEAFF. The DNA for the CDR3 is TGTGCCATCAGGACAGGGGCCATGAACACTGAAGCTTTCTTT.